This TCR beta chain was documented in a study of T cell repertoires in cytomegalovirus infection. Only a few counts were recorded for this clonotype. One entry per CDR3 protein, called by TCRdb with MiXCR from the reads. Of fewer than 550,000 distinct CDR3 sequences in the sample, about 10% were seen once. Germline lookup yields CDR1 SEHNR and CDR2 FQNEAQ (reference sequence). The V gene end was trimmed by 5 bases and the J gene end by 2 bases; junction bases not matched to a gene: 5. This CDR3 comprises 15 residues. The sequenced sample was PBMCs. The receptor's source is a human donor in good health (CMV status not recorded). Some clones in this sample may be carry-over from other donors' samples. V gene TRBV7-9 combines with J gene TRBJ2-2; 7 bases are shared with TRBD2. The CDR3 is CASSLSGVNTGELFF. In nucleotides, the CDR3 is TGTGCCAGCAGCCTAAGCGGGGTCAACACCGGGGAGCTGTTTTTT.